The 3 T cell receptor beta chains listed next were all sequenced from one sample in a study of CD8 T cells in Susac syndrome. RNA amounts of about 0.5 to 1 ug underwent reverse transcription with random hexamers. TCRdb fed the immunoSEQ multiplex PCR reads into MiXCR, producing one record per CDR3 protein. The repertoire holds fewer than 300,000 distinct CDR3 sequences, with 70% to 90% as singletons. Sequencing input: CD8+ T cells from PBMCs. These receptors all stem from a human donor with multiple sclerosis.

This clonotype was seen once. Written as DNA, the CDR3 is TGTGCCAGCAGCCCCAGGACTAGCGGGGAGACCCAGTACTTC. It specifies CASSPRTSGETQYF. This chain links TRBV27 with TRBJ2-5; 11 nucleotides align to TRBD2. Germline CDR1 and CDR2: MNHEY and SMNVEV (reference sequence). V lost 6 bases to trimming and J lost 5 bases; unmatched junction nucleotides: 5. The CDR3 is made up of 14 amino acids.

The V and J genes are TRBV19 and TRBJ1-3; D unresolved. The CDR3 has 13 residues. Germline V gives CDR1 LNHDA, CDR2 SQIVND (reference sequence). V lost 5 bases and J 4 bases, leaving 9 bases between the germline ends. CDR3 nucleotide sequence: TGTGCCAGTAGTCCTTCAGTAGGAAACACCATATATTTT. This translates into CASSPSVGNTIYF.

The chain uses TRBV2 and TRBJ1-2, with a tentative D call TRBD1 (6 bases). V was shortened by 3 bases and J by 3 bases, with 14 bases between the two germline ends. The length of the CDR3 is 15 residues. The germline gives CDR1 SNHLY, CDR2 FYNNEI. The CDR3: CASSEYRALDYGYTF. The CDR3 bases are TGTGCCAGCAGTGAGTACAGGGCCCTAGACTATGGCTACACCTTC.